Listed below are T cell receptor beta chains from one sample, sequenced in a study of blood T cells in healthy people across ages. A single record per CDR3 protein comes from TCRdb applying MiXCR to the 5' RACE reads. The repertoire consists of 1.5 million to 2 million distinct CDR3 sequences, with 30% to 40% occurring once and the leading ten covering 20% to 25%. The sequenced sample consisted of blood. The receptors here all came from a human donor in good health. CDR3s include the opening cysteine and the closing phenylalanine or tryptophan. The order of the fields is D gene, J gene, V gene, clone size, CDR3 protein, CDR3 DNA. D genes are given only for firm matches. Size values are once, few and many counts, or a class for expanded clones, and some rows have none.

>.|TRBJ1-6|TRBV5-1|.
CASSLETASPLHF
TGCGCCAGCAGCCTCGAAACCGCGTCACCCCTCCACTTT
>.|TRBJ2-7|TRBV4-3|.
CASSQDWSGSSYEQYF
TGCGCCAGCAGCCAAGATTGGTCGGGAAGCTCCTACGAGCAGTACTTC
>.|TRBJ1-3|TRBV4-1|.
CTSSQVGSAVGNTIYF
TGCACCAGCAGCCAAGTAGGCTCGGCAGTCGGAAACACCATATATTTT
>.|TRBJ2-3|TRBV4-3|few
CASSQVGTGSTQYF
TGCGCCAGCAGCCAAGTTGGCACAGGGAGCACGCAGTATTTT
>TRBD2|TRBJ2-5|TRBV12-3/TRBV12-4|.
CASSGDYKETQYF
TGTGCCAGCAGTGGGGACTACAAAGAGACCCAGTACTTC
>TRBD1|TRBJ1-2|TRBV6-5|few
CASSRDRVHYGYTF
TGTGCCAGCAGTCGGGACAGGGTTCACTATGGCTACACCTTC
>TRBD1|TRBJ2-1|TRBV10-3|.
CAIRGTGGFEQFF
TGTGCCATCAGAGGAACAGGGGGCTTTGAGCAGTTCTTC
>TRBD2|TRBJ2-5|TRBV7-2|few
CASSFRAGRDETQYF
TGTGCCAGCAGCTTCCGAGCGGGGAGGGACGAGACCCAGTACTTC
>.|TRBJ2-7|TRBV29-1|.
CSAEGYHEQYF
TGCAGCGCCGAGGGGTATCACGAGCAGTACTTC
>TRBD1|TRBJ1-2|TRBV13|.
CASSLLPGQGSYGYTF
TGTGCCAGCAGCTTACTACCGGGACAGGGGTCCTATGGCTACACCTTC
>.|TRBJ2-1|TRBV20-1|.
CSARVGRAVFSYNEQFF
TGCAGTGCTAGAGTTGGTCGTGCGGTGTTCTCCTACAATGAGCAGTTCTTC
>TRBD2|TRBJ2-7|TRBV12-3/TRBV12-4|few
CASSPSGGHSYEQYF
TGTGCCAGCAGTCCGAGCGGGGGCCATTCCTACGAGCAGTACTTC
>.|TRBJ2-1|TRBV6-6|.
CASSYTWGGGILNEQFF
TGTGCCAGCAGTTACACCTGGGGGGGCGGTATTTTGAATGAGCAGTTCTTC
>.|TRBJ1-2|TRBV6-2/TRBV6-3|few
CASSYLTEIQDYGYTF
TGTGCCAGCAGTTACTTGACAGAGATACAGGACTATGGCTACACCTTC
>TRBD2|TRBJ2-5|TRBV7-2|.
CASSLEVQRGTGTQYF
TGTGCCAGCAGCTTAGAGGTGCAGCGGGGGACGGGGACCCAGTACTTC
>.|TRBJ1-2|TRBV6-2/TRBV6-3|.
CASSPTVYYGYTF
TGTGCCAGCAGTCCCACAGTTTACTATGGCTACACCTTC
>.|TRBJ1-5|TRBV2|few
CASSPSYQPQHF
TGTGCCAGCAGTCCATCTTATCAGCCCCAGCATTTT
>TRBD1|TRBJ2-4|TRBV29-1|few
CSVEGLQGAFGIQYF
TGCAGCGTTGAGGGGCTCCAGGGGGCTTTCGGCATTCAGTACTTC
>TRBD2|TRBJ2-5|TRBV11-2|.
CASSSASGGAEETQYF
TGTGCCAGCAGCTCCGCTAGCGGGGGGGCCGAGGAGACCCAGTACTTC
>TRBD2|TRBJ2-2|TRBV9|.
CASSGKRGGIGELFF
TGTGCCAGCAGCGGAAAGCGGGGGGGTATCGGGGAGCTGTTTTTT
>TRBD2|TRBJ2-3|TRBV12-3/TRBV12-4|.
CAGSQSGGTDTQYF
TGTGCCGGCAGTCAGAGCGGGGGCACAGATACGCAGTATTTT
>TRBD1|TRBJ1-4|TRBV20-1|.
CSAGTGGSEKLFF
TGCAGTGCTGGGACAGGGGGCAGTGAAAAACTGTTTTTT
>.|TRBJ1-5|TRBV28|.
CASRSNQPQHF
TGTGCCAGCAGGAGCAATCAGCCCCAGCATTTT
>.|TRBJ2-5|TRBV20-1|few
CSARGGQGQETQYF
TGCAGTGCTAGAGGGGGGCAGGGCCAAGAGACCCAGTACTTC
>.|TRBJ2-1|TRBV7-2|.
CASSPVAPGVYNEQFF
TGTGCCAGCAGCCCGGTTGCACCAGGGGTGTACAATGAGCAGTTCTTC
>TRBD1|TRBJ2-5|TRBV7-9|few
CASSPRDRGYQETQYF
TGTGCCAGCAGCCCTAGGGACAGAGGGTACCAAGAGACCCAGTACTTC
>.|TRBJ1-1|TRBV6-5|.
CASSSRAYTEAFF
TGTGCCAGCAGTTCCCGGGCTTACACTGAAGCTTTCTTT
>.|TRBJ2-5|TRBV7-2|.
CACSLSETQYF
TGTGCCTGCAGCTTGTCTGAGACCCAGTACTTC